What follows are 4 T cell receptor beta chains derived from one specimen sequenced in a study of Tregs in tolerant kidney transplant recipients. Produced via immunoSEQ multiplex PCR; TCRdb's table is partial and in-frame only. The table lists around 61,000 clones, 80% to 90% of them singletons. Related graft donors supplied nonmyeloablative bone marrow transplants, and mixed chimerism was transient. The sequencing used CD4+ T cells from blood (PBMCs), collected 6 months after the transplant. The receptors here all came from a human patient who received a combined kidney and bone marrow transplant. The graft donor may have given rise to some T cells.

To note about this clone: At one end the junction does not follow the germline gene, possibly because of a read error. The same CDR3 can be traced to other DNA sequences in this sample. The chain combines TRBV7-9 with TRBJ1-6; 9 bases are a match to TRBD1. The CDR3 has 16 residues. The germline gives CDR1 SEHNR, CDR2 FQNEAQ (reference sequence). This CDR3 is CASSSNTGGSNSPLHF. DNA of the CDR3: TGTGCCAGCAGCTCAAATACAGGGGGCTCTAATTCCCCCCTCCACTTT.

As regards this clone: A read error may account for a junction end that differs from germline. This rearrangement joins TRBV4-3 to TRBJ1-2; 9 nucleotides align to TRBD1. CDR1 and CDR2 (germline): LGHNA, YSLEER. The CDR3 sequence is 17 residues long. The CDR3 here is CASSKEFAWTGVDGYTF. CDR3 coding DNA: TGCGCCAGCAGCAAAGAATTTGCTTGGACAGGGGTGGATGGCTACACCTTC.

Details on this clone: The junction differs from germline at one of its ends, possibly a read error. CDR3 in amino acids: CASRELTSSSEQYF. CDR3 nucleotide sequence: TGTGCCAGCAGGGAACTAACTAGCTCCTCCGAGCAGTACTTC. The V call is TRBV2, the J call TRBJ2-7; D is possibly TRBD2 (6 bases). The CDR3 runs 14 residues. The V gene's germline CDR1 is SNHLY and CDR2 FYNNEI. Complete variable domain (other parts from reference TRBV2 and TRBJ2-7): EPEVTQTPSHQVTQMGQEVILRCVPISNHLYFYWYRQILGQKVEFLVSFYNNEISEKSEIFDDQFSVERPDGSNFTLKIRSTKLEDSAMYFCASRELTSSSEQYFGPGTRLTVT.

The genes are TRBV23-1 and TRBJ1-5; D unclear. TRBV23-1 is classed as an ORF, of uncertain function. The V end was cut by 1 base, the J end by 0 bases, with 10 bases between. This CDR3 is 16 amino acids long. The CDR3 spells CASSQYGRRSNQPQHF. The CDR3 coding sequence is TGCGCCAGCAGTCAATATGGGAGACGTAGCAATCAGCCCCAGCATTTT.